These 27 T cell receptor beta chains were all obtained from the same sample, sequenced in a study of T cell responses to AZD1222 COVID-19 vaccine. Assay used: immunoSEQ multiplex PCR; TCRdb lists only in-frame clones, some missing. The sample holds 150,000 or so clones, 85% to 90% seen once. The sequenced sample was peripheral blood, obtained on day 0 of AZD1222 vaccination. The receptors shown here come from an adult in good health.

The chain couples TRBV25-1 to TRBJ1-1, with TRBD1 as a possible D gene (6 bases). This CDR3 has 13 residues. Trimming shortened V by 7 bases and J by 4 bases, and 13 bases separated the two germline ends. The germline V gene has CDR1 MGHDK and CDR2 SYGVNS. The CDR3 here is CASTQGRGTEAFF. In nucleotides, the CDR3 is TGTGCCAGCACTCAGGGGCGGGGCACTGAAGCTTTCTTT.

The chain carries TRBV5-1 and TRBJ1-1; D ambiguous. Germline lookup yields CDR1 SGHRS and CDR2 YFSETQ. The CDR3 contains 13 residues. The ends were cut back, 4 bases at V and 5 bases at J, with 12 bases in the middle. CDR3 sequence: CASSTLDKTEAFF. In DNA form, the CDR3 reads TGCGCCAGCAGCACCCTAGACAAGACTGAAGCTTTCTTT.

V and J are TRBV19 and TRBJ1-1, with D perhaps TRBD1 (6 bases). This CDR3 region has 14 residues. Germline loops: CDR1 LNHDA, CDR2 SQIVND (reference sequence). V was trimmed by 7 bases and J by 7 bases, leaving 19 bases between them. Here the CDR3 DNA reads TGTGCCAGTACGTGGGGGACACCAAAAGATGAAGCTTTCTTT. Its protein is CASTWGTPKDEAFF.

The CDR3 sequence: CASSVVAGGSYNEQFF. CDR3 DNA: TGTGCCAGCAGCGTAGTAGCGGGGGGATCCTACAATGAGCAGTTCTTC. V is TRBV9 and J is TRBJ2-1, with 10 nucleotides matching TRBD2. Looked up from germline, CDR1 is SGDLS and CDR2 is YYNGEE. CDR3 length equals 16 residues. The J segment lost 1 base and the V segment lost 0 bases, leaving 1 base of the junction unmatched. Variable domain in full (rest from reference TRBV9 and TRBJ2-1): DSGVTQTPKHLITATGQRVTLRCSPRSGDLSVYWYQQSLDQGLQFLIQYYNGEERAKGNILERFSAQQFPDLHSELNLSSLELGDSALYFCASSVVAGGSYNEQFFGPGTRLTVL.

The chain combines TRBV18 with TRBJ1-4, with no clear D. V was shortened by 3 bases and J by 8 bases, with 13 bases between the two germline ends. The V gene's germline CDR1 is KGHSH and CDR2 LQKENI. This CDR3 has 14 amino acids. In DNA, the CDR3 is TGTGCCAGCTCACCGGACCATTTGCGGGAAAAACTGTTTTTT. Translation: CASSPDHLREKLFF. The full variable domain, rest sourced from reference TRBV18 and TRBJ1-4, is NAGVMQNPRHLVRRRGQEARLRCSPMKGHSHVYWYRQLPEEGLKFMVYLQKENIIDESGMPKERFSAEFPKEGPSILRIQQVVRGDSAAYFCASSPDHLREKLFFGSGTQLSVL.

The gene calls are TRBV9 and TRBJ1-1, with D possibly being TRBD1 (5 bases). The germline V and J ends were trimmed by 0 bases and 0 bases, with 9 bases remaining between them. There are 15 residues in the CDR3. The germline CDR1 and CDR2 sequences are SGDLS and YYNGEE. The CDR3 coding sequence is TGTGCCAGCAGCGTAGGGGACGGCCTGAACACTGAAGCTTTCTTT. This codes for CASSVGDGLNTEAFF.

The V and J genes are TRBV11-2 and TRBJ2-7, with unresolved D. Trimming removed 2 bases from V and 0 bases from J, with 17 bases in between. CDR3 length: 17 amino acids. The germline V gene encodes CDR1 SGHAT and CDR2 FQNNGV. The CDR3 loop is CASSLSPLTLRSYEQYF. The CDR3 DNA is TGTGCCAGCAGCTTATCCCCTTTGACTCTCCGCTCCTACGAGCAGTACTTC.

The V and J genes are TRBV12-5 and TRBJ1-2; no clear D. Germline CDR1 and CDR2: LGHNT and FRNRAP. Trimming stripped 6 bases from V and 4 bases from J, with 12 bases between. The CDR3 totals 13 residues. In DNA, the CDR3 is TGTGCTAGTGGCTCCCCGCCCGGCTATGGCTACACCTTC. Its protein is CASGSPPGYGYTF.

The chain has TRBV18 and TRBJ2-1, with D perhaps being TRBD1 or TRBD2 (5 bases each). Deletions cut 3 bases from V and 0 bases from J, with 18 bases between. The germline CDR1 and CDR2 sequences are KGHSH and LQKENI. The CDR3 totals 18 residues. The CDR3, as DNA: TGTGCCAGCTCACCCGATACTTCAGGGACCAGCTCCTACAATGAGCAGTTCTTC. Amino acid sequence: CASSPDTSGTSSYNEQFF.

This chain uses TRBV7-9 with TRBJ1-1; D is undetermined. This CDR3 is 16 amino acids long. Per the germline V gene, CDR1 is SEHNR and CDR2 is FQNEAQ (reference sequence). V lost 4 bases and J 1 base, leaving 16 bases between the germline ends. CDR3 sequence reads: CASSSPLSGTNTEAFF. For the CDR3, the DNA is TGTGCCAGCAGCTCCCCCCTCTCGGGCACGAACACTGAAGCTTTCTTT.

The V call is TRBV5-1, the J call TRBJ2-5, with D unresolved. CDR1 and CDR2 from the germline V gene are SGHRS and YFSETQ. The V end lost 2 bases, the J end lost 5 bases, and 7 bases lay between the germline ends. The CDR3 has 12 amino acids. The CDR3 loop is CASSLLMETQYF. In nucleotides, the CDR3 is TGCGCCAGCAGCTTACTTATGGAGACCCAGTACTTC. Full variable domain (rest looked up from reference TRBV5-1 and TRBJ2-5): KAGVTQTPRYLIKTRGQQVTLSCSPISGHRSVSWYQQTPGQGLQFLFEYFSETQRNKGNFPGRFSGRQFSNSRSEMNVSTLELGDSALYLCASSLLMETQYFGPGTRLLVL.

The genes are TRBV2 and TRBJ1-3; tentative D call: TRBD1 (5 bases). CDR1 and CDR2 from the germline V gene are SNHLY and FYNNEI. Trimming took off 4 bases at V and 4 bases at J, with 14 bases between the two ends. The length of the CDR3 is 15 residues. The CDR3 DNA is TGTGCCAGCAGTGCCTGGGGCGCAGGAGGAAACACCATATATTTT. It specifies CASSAWGAGGNTIYF.

The chain recombines TRBV6-6 with TRBJ1-5; no definite D call. The CDR3 sequence is 13 residues long. V was shortened by 8 bases and J by 0 bases, with 8 bases between the two germline ends. The V gene's germline CDR1 is MNHNY and CDR2 SVGAGI (reference sequence). The CDR3 sequence: CASGGNSNQPQHF. The CDR3 bases are TGTGCCAGCGGAGGGAATAGCAATCAGCCCCAGCATTTT.

The chain employs TRBV7-9 and TRBJ2-3; D might be TRBD2 (6 bases). Germline CDR1 is SEHNR and CDR2 is FQNEAQ (reference sequence). This CDR3 comprises 12 residues. The CDR3 coding sequence is TGTGCTATTGAGGCGGGGAGAGGCACGCAGTATTTT. Translation: CAIEAGRGTQYF.

The gene calls are TRBV19 and TRBJ1-2, with D unresolved. Germline V lookup: CDR1 LNHDA, CDR2 SQIVND (reference sequence). The CDR3 runs 14 residues. Trimming shortened V by 6 bases and J by 4 bases, and 15 bases separated the two germline ends. Here the CDR3 DNA reads TGTGCCAGTAGCCATCCCCTAACGATCTATGGCTACACCTTC. As protein: CASSHPLTIYGYTF.

The CDR3 protein is CASSPNRDRVSWYTF. The DNA for the CDR3 is TGTGCCAGCAGTCCTAACCGGGACAGGGTTTCGTGGTACACCTTC. The gene calls are TRBV28 and TRBJ1-2, with TRBD1 matching over 9 bases. Trimming cost V 5 bases and J 11 bases; bases outside gene matches: 15. The CDR3 has 15 residues. CDR1 and CDR2 from the germline V gene are MDHEN and SYDVKM.

This chain connects TRBV9 to TRBJ2-2; TRBD1 matches 9 bases. Per the germline V gene, CDR1 is SGDLS and CDR2 is YYNGEE. CDR3 length equals 17 residues. J was trimmed by 4 bases and V by 4 bases; bases with no gene match: 11. CDR3 residues: CASSIRATGGGTGELFF. CDR3 bases: TGTGCCAGCAGCATAAGGGCCACAGGGGGCGGCACCGGGGAGCTGTTTTTT.

Points on this clone: A far larger clone lies a single base away; this is likely a read error. The rearrangement links TRBV21-1 to TRBJ1-6. TRBV21-1 is recorded as a pseudogene. This CDR3 has 15 residues. CDR3: CASSPPGLGGAPLHF. The CDR3 DNA reads as TGTGCCAGCAGCCCCCCAGGACTGGGGGGCGCACCCCTCCACTTT.

The rearrangement links TRBV11-3 to TRBJ1-1; D call uncertain. This CDR3 has 13 residues. Trimming shortened V by 5 bases and J by 0 bases, and 7 bases separated the two germline ends. Germline CDR1 SGHNT, CDR2 YENEEA. Here the CDR3 reads CASSVQLNTEAFF. CDR3 coding DNA: TGTGCCAGCAGCGTCCAGTTGAACACTGAAGCTTTCTTT.

Only one count was recorded for this clone. The gene calls are TRBV12-3 or TRBV12-4 and TRBJ2-1, with no clear D. V was pared by 5 bases and J by 0 bases, with 5 bases between. CDR3 length: 13 amino acids. The CDR3 DNA reads TGTGCCAGCAGTCAGATCTCCTACAATGAGCAGTTCTTC. It codes for CASSQISYNEQFF.

The chain recombines TRBV28 with TRBJ2-7; the match to TRBD2 covers 8 bases. Germline V CDR1 and CDR2: MDHEN, SYDVKM. This CDR3 contains 15 residues. V lost 5 bases to trimming and J lost 0 bases; unmatched junction nucleotides: 6. DNA of the CDR3: TGTGCCAGCAGTCGGAGCGGGGGCCACTCCTACGAGCAGTACTTC. Translation gives CASSRSGGHSYEQYF.

This clone was observed a few times. The V and J genes are TRBV7-2 and TRBJ1-5; the D gene is possibly TRBD1 (5 bases). The CDR3 is made up of 15 amino acids. Trimming took 1 base from V and 0 from J, leaving 7 bases between them. Germline assignment: CDR1 SGHTA and CDR2 FQGNSA. CDR3 residues: CASSLVRASNQPQHF. DNA for the CDR3: TGTGCCAGCAGCTTAGTCAGGGCTAGCAATCAGCCCCAGCATTTT.

V usage is TRBV4-1 and J usage is TRBJ2-1, with 10 bases that match TRBD2. Germline V CDR1 and CDR2: MGHRA, YSYEKL. The CDR3 runs to 19 residues. The trim removed 3 bases at V and 1 base at J, leaving 12 bases unmatched. The CDR3 protein is CASSHPSRTSGVSYNEQFF. In DNA, the CDR3 is TGCGCCAGCAGCCACCCCAGTAGAACTAGCGGGGTGTCCTACAATGAGCAGTTCTTC.

As for this clone: Without the conserved terminal phenylalanine or tryptophan, this CDR3 likely stems from a read error. Because the CDR3's place on the DNA is in doubt, the DNA is left out and the CDR3 is given as listed by TCRdb. This chain connects TRBV6-1 to TRBJ1-1; the DNA was not compared with TRBD1, the D call given in the table. Per the germline V gene, CDR1 is MNHNS and CDR2 is SASEGT. The CDR3 comprises 12 residues, both ends counted. CDR3 protein: CASSDGAIPLSL.

J is TRBJ2-1 and V is TRBV7-3; possible D gene TRBD2, 6 bases. With 5 bases removed from V and 5 bases from J, the gap between germline ends came to 16 bases. The CDR3 runs 15 residues. CDR1 and CDR2 (germline): SGHTA, FQGTGA. This CDR3 reads CASSAPGLPHNEQFF. The CDR3 nucleotides are TGTGCCAGCAGCGCCCCGGGACTTCCCCACAATGAGCAGTTCTTC.

The V call is TRBV4-3, the J call TRBJ1-1; 9 bases map to TRBD1. The CDR3 runs 14 residues. V dropped 0 bases and J dropped 6; count of bases not matched to a gene: 2. Germline CDR1 reads LGHNA; CDR2 reads YSLEER. The DNA of the CDR3 is TGCGCCAGCAGCCAAGACCGGGACAGGGCTGAAGCTTTCTTT. This gives the protein CASSQDRDRAEAFF.

This clone was picked up a small number of times. This sequence joins TRBV4-2 and TRBJ2-5; no clear D. Trimming shortened V by 3 bases and J by 5 bases, and 7 bases separated the two germline ends. CDR3 length equals 12 residues. Germline CDR1 is LGHNA and CDR2 is YNFKEQ. The CDR3 DNA follows: TGTGCCAGCAGCCACGTGGGGGAGACCCAGTACTTC. Its protein is CASSHVGETQYF.